This note documents a single TCR beta chain sequence. This clone has only one observation. Its antigen remains unidentified. No much larger clone exists at a distance of one base, and base qualities are not known. This sample is drawn from a study of OX40 agonist ivuxolimab in advanced cancers. For the wider study: The costimulatory receptor OX40 (CD134) was targeted by ivuxolimab, a fully human IgG2 agonistic monoclonal antibody. Intravenous ivuxolimab was administered to patients every 2 weeks at six dose levels: 0.01, 0.1, 0.3, 1.5, 3 and 10 mg/kg. Among the 52 dose-escalation patients, 19 had hepatocellular carcinoma, some 15 melanoma, 9 renal cell carcinoma and 9 head and neck cancer. In the dose-escalation cohort, over 65% of patients were male, and the mean age was approximately 60 years, with a range of about 20 to 90. Prior anti-PD-1, anti-PD-L1 or anti-CTLA-4 therapy was permitted, and checkpoint inhibitors had been received by 40% to 50% of dose-escalation patients. Three dose-escalation patients achieved partial responses, one with hepatocellular carcinoma and two with cutaneous melanoma. Peripheral TCRbeta sequencing was intended to test whether TCR sequence diversity was altered and clonal T-cell expansion was caused by ivuxolimab. The monotherapy dose-escalation portion (N of about 52 patients) of the phase I ivuxolimab trial is reported in the paper. Overall study outcomes, separate from this receptor: After ivuxolimab, CD8+ T cells had more expanded clones than CD4+ T cells on average. Antigen specificity was not determined for the clonally expanded peripheral T cells. At doses of 0.1 to 3.0 mg/kg, clonal expansion of both CD4+ and CD8+ T cells in blood was seen between baseline and week 6. In partial responders in the 0.1-3.0 mg/kg groups, normalized peripheral clonal expansion was found to be among the lowest, especially among CD8+ T cells. Low levels of normalized T-cell clonal expansion were also seen in some patients who did not respond.

Genomic DNA was isolated from the sorted cells so that the TCRbeta CDR3 region could be sequenced. The immunoSEQ Assay was used for sequencing of TCRbeta CDR3 regions. In TCRdb, the immuneACCESS table is reduced to in-frame sequences with V and J assigned. These tables do not hold every clone; where another copy was compared, an unresolved V gene accounts for under half, and the others remain unexplained. The sample table contains some 26,000 clones; only one count was recorded for 77% of them. The ten largest clones add up to more than 15% of the sample. The trial excluded patients who had a history of autoimmune disease or who were on systemic immunosuppression. In every dose cohort, peripheral blood was drawn for TCR sequencing at baseline, cycle 4 day 1, and cycle 7 day 1. The samples were taken from a phase I, first-in-human, multicenter, open-label dose-escalation trial of ivuxolimab. Adults with locally advanced or metastatic melanoma, renal cell carcinoma, hepatocellular carcinoma or head and neck squamous cell carcinoma were enrolled in the trial. Before TCR sequencing, CD4+ and CD8+ T cells were separately sorted from peripheral blood.

The origin of this receptor is an adult with an advanced solid tumor such as melanoma, head and neck, liver or kidney cancer. The input for sequencing was CD4+ or CD8+ T cells sorted from blood, taken in a trial of the OX40 agonist ivuxolimab.

The CDR3 region has the sequence CASSPGQGARYTF. The base sequence is TGTGCCAGCAGCCCGGGACAGGGGGCAAGGTACACCTTC. Recombination linked TRBV7-2 to TRBJ1-2; TRBD1 agrees with 12 junctional bases. There are 13 amino acids in the CDR3, from cysteine to phenylalanine inclusive. Of the read, only the CDR3 DNA is kept; its 39 bases are in frame from base 1. CDR1 SGHTA and CDR2 FQGNSA are derived from the germline V gene. Trimming takes 5 bases off V and 11 bases off J; junction bases not matched to a gene: 6.